The 16 T cell receptor beta chains reported below all come from one sample, sequenced in a study of blood T cells in healthy people across ages. Through a sample-barcoded 5' primer and a J-beta primer mix, a second PCR was run for roughly 7 to 12 cycles. TCRdb used MiXCR to reprocess the 5' RACE reads, holding one entry per CDR3 protein. The sample yields under 1,100,000 distinct CDR3 sequences, around 25% seen once. The same specimen was also included in a second study, on T cells of mothers and their children.

Sequencing input: blood. These receptors all come from a girl aged 2 to 10 in good health.

This clonotype was seen repeatedly, ten times or more. The junction departs from germline at one end; a sequencing error may be responsible. The chain links TRBV5-1 to TRBJ2-5; tentatively, D is TRBD1 (6 bases). Per germline, CDR1 SGHRS and CDR2 YFSETQ. The CDR3 length is 14 residues. The CDR3 DNA reads as TGTGCCAGCAGCTTACAAGGGGGCCAAGAGACCCAGTACTTC. Encoded protein: CASSLQGGQETQYF.

The chain couples TRBV5-1 to TRBJ2-1; tentative D call: TRBD2 (5 bases). Germline CDR1 SGHRS, CDR2 YFSETQ. This CDR3 has 16 amino acids. The V and J ends lost 4 bases and 5 bases respectively, with 19 bases between them. Here the CDR3 DNA reads TGCGCCAGCAGCCAACCACTGGATTGGGAGAACAATGAGCAGTTCTTC. This codes for CASSQPLDWENNEQFF.

In its sample, this clonotype was seen a few times. The chain employs TRBV29-1 and TRBJ2-1; 8 nucleotides agree with TRBD2. Germline trimming cut 6 bases from V and 0 bases from J; bases unmatched to any gene: 4. CDR3 size: 14 residues. Germline loops: CDR1 SQVTM, CDR2 ANQGSEA. In nucleotides, the CDR3 is TGCAGCGTCAAGCGGGAGAGCTCCTACAATGAGCAGTTCTTC. Amino acid sequence: CSVKRESSYNEQFF.

The rearrangement uses TRBV4-3 and TRBJ2-2, with TRBD2 matching 12 bases. Per the germline V gene, CDR1 is LGHNA and CDR2 is YSLEER. CDR3 size: 14 residues. With V trimmed by 6 bases and J by 7 bases, 3 bases remained unmatched. This CDR3 reads CASRGLAGSGELFF. In DNA form, the CDR3 reads TGCGCCAGCAGAGGACTAGCGGGGAGCGGGGAGCTGTTTTTT.

The rearrangement joins TRBV7-3 to TRBJ2-1; D not certain. This CDR3 comprises 14 residues. Trimming shortened V by 4 bases and J by 7 bases, and 14 bases separated the two germline ends. Per the germline V gene, CDR1 is SGHTA and CDR2 is FQGTGA. CDR3 in amino acids: CASSSQGSRNEQFF. The CDR3 DNA reads TGTGCCAGCAGCTCCCAAGGGTCGAGGAATGAGCAGTTCTTC.

The V and J genes are TRBV6-1 and TRBJ2-3; D could derive from TRBD1 or TRBD2 (5 bases each). Looked up from germline, CDR1 is MNHNS and CDR2 is SASEGT. The CDR3 covers 10 residues. The CDR3 spells CSGGSDTQYF. For the CDR3, the DNA is TGTTCTGGGGGTTCAGATACGCAGTATTTT.

This clonotype was counted a few times. This chain connects TRBV29-1 to TRBJ1-1; 11 nucleotides align to TRBD1. J was trimmed by 5 bases and V by 7 bases; bases with no gene match: 9. Germline-derived CDR1 and CDR2 are SQVTM and ANQGSEA. This CDR3 contains 14 residues. The CDR3 nucleotides are TGCAGCGGTCGGACAGGGGGCGCGGGTACTGAAGCTTTCTTT. Its translation is CSGRTGGAGTEAFF.

V is TRBV28 and J is TRBJ2-5; D might be TRBD2 (5 bases). The J call may be in error: the DNA end matches TRBJ2-1 better. The CDR3 is 12 residues long. Germline loops: CDR1 MDHEN, CDR2 SYDVKM. In nucleotides, the CDR3 is TGTGCCAGCAGCAAATGGGAGAATGAGCAGTTCTTC. It translates to CASSKWENEQFF.

This clonotype has more than one count but fewer than ten. V usage is TRBV3-1 and J usage is TRBJ1-2; TRBD1 is a possible D gene (5 bases). Germline CDR1 reads LGHDT; CDR2 reads YNNKEL (reference sequence). This CDR3 region has 16 residues. V lost 0 bases and J lost 2, with 13 bases in between. The CDR3 DNA is TGTGCCAGCAGCCAAGAACGCCGGGGGGAAAACTATGGCTACACCTTC. Translating it yields CASSQERRGENYGYTF.

In its sample, this clonotype was seen once. The rearrangement joins TRBV12-3 or TRBV12-4 to TRBJ2-1; D uncertain. The V and J ends lost 4 bases and 0 bases respectively, with 10 bases between them. The CDR3 length is 15 residues. The CDR3 is CASSSEQISYNEQFF. The CDR3 DNA reads as TGTGCCAGCAGTTCTGAACAGATCTCCTACAATGAGCAGTTCTTC.

The gene calls are TRBV27 and TRBJ2-2; no definite D call. CDR3 size: 11 residues. With 10 bases removed from V and 8 bases from J, the gap between germline ends came to 11 bases. Germline lookup yields CDR1 MNHEY and CDR2 SMNVEV (reference sequence). In nucleotides, the CDR3 is TGTGCCACCATGGGGATGGGGGAGCTGTTTTTT. Encoded protein: CATMGMGELFF.

On this clonotype: No conserved phenylalanine or tryptophan is present at the end of the CDR3, so a read error is the likely explanation. V usage is TRBV7-9 and J usage is TRBJ2-2, with D perhaps matching TRBD2 (5 bases). CDR1 and CDR2 (germline): SEHNR, FQNEAQ (reference sequence). V was cut by 1 base and J by 5 bases, with 11 bases left in between. The CDR3 extends over 15 amino acids. CDR3 DNA: TGTGCCAGCAGCTTAGACGAGCGAGGGACCGGGGAGCTGTTTCTT. Translated: CASSLDERGTGELFL.

This clonotype was found a few times. CDR3 in DNA: TGTGCCAGCAGCCAAGAAATGGGACAGGGGTATGGAAACACCATATATTTT. This sequence encodes CASSQEMGQGYGNTIYF. The chain carries TRBV3-1 and TRBJ1-3; 10 nucleotides match TRBD1. V lost 0 bases to trimming and J lost 3 bases; unmatched junction nucleotides: 5. In germline, CDR1 is LGHDT, CDR2 YNNKEL (reference sequence). The CDR3 is 17 residues long.

This chain joins TRBV28 and TRBJ2-3; D ambiguous. The germline V gene has CDR1 MDHEN and CDR2 SYDVKM. This CDR3 region has 18 residues. Trimming left V 3 bases short and J 1 base short, with 20 bases between. This chain's CDR3 is CASSFFYVGSHRTDTQYF. Here the CDR3 DNA reads TGTGCCAGCAGTTTTTTTTATGTGGGCAGCCACCGCACAGATACGCAGTATTTT.

This CDR3 is CASSLRDRVGGYTF. The CDR3 DNA reads TGTGCCAGCAGCTTACGTGACAGGGTTGGAGGCTACACCTTC. The chain combines TRBV7-2 with TRBJ1-2; 7 bases align to TRBD1. The ends lost 2 bases at V and 8 bases at J; junction bases unmatched: 8. Germline V gives CDR1 SGHTA, CDR2 FQGNSA. This CDR3 region has 14 residues.

This clonotype showed up just a few times. The J gene is TRBJ2-3, the V gene TRBV7-8, with D possibly being TRBD2 (6 bases). V shed 5 bases and J shed 6 bases, with 12 bases lying between them. Germline CDR1 and CDR2: SGHVS and FQNEAQ. The CDR3 consists of 13 residues. CDR3 region: CASSQIAADTQYF. CDR3 DNA sequence: TGTGCCAGCAGCCAAATAGCGGCGGATACGCAGTATTTT.